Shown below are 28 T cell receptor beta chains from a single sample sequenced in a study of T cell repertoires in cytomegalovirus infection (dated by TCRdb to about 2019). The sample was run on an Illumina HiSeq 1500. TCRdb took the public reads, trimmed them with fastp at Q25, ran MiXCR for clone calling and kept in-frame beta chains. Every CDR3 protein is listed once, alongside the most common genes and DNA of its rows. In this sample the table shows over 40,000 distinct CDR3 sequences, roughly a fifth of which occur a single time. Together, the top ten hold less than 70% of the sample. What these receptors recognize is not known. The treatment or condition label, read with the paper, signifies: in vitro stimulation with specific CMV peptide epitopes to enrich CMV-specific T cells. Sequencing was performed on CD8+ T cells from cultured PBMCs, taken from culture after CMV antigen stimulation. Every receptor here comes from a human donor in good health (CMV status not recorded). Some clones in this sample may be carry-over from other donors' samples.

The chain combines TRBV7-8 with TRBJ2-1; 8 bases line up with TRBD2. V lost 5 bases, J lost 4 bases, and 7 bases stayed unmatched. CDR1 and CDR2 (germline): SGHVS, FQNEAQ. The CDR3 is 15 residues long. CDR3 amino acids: CASSPRAGGYNEQFF. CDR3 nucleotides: TGTGCCAGCAGCCCGCGGGCGGGAGGTTACAATGAGCAGTTCTTC.

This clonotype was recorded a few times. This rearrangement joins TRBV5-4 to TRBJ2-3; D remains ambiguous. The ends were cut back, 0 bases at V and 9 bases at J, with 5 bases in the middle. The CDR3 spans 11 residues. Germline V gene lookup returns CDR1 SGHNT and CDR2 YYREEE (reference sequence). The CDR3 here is CASSLGVTQYF. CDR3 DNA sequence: TGTGCCAGCAGCTTGGGGGTGACGCAGTATTTT.

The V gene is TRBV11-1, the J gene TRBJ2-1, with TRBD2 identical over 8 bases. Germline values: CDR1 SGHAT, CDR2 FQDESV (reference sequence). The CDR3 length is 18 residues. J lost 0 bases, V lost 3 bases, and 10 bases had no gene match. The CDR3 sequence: CASSFASGRSHSYNEQFF. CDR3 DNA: TGTGCCAGCAGCTTTGCTAGCGGGCGATCCCACTCCTACAATGAGCAGTTCTTC.

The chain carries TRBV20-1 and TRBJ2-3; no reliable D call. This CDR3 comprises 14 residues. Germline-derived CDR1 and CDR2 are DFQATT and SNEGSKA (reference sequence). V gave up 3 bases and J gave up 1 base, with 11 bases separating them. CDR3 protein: CSASPIEGTDTQYF. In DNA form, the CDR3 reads TGCAGTGCTAGTCCCATAGAGGGCACAGATACGCAGTATTTT.

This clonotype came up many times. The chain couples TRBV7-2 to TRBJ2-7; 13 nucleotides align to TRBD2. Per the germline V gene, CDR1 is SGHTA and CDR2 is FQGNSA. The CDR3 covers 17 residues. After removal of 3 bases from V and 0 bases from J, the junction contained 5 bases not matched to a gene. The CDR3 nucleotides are TGTGCCAGCAGCTTCCCCGGGACTAGCGGGAACTCCTACGAGCAGTACTTC. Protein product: CASSFPGTSGNSYEQYF.

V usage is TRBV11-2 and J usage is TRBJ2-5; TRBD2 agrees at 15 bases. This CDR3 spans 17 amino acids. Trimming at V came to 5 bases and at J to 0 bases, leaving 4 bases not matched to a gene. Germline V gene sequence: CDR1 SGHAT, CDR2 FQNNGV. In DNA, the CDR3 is TGTGCCAGCAGCCCGGGGACTAGCGGGGGGTACCAAGAGACCCAGTACTTC. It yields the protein CASSPGTSGGYQETQYF.

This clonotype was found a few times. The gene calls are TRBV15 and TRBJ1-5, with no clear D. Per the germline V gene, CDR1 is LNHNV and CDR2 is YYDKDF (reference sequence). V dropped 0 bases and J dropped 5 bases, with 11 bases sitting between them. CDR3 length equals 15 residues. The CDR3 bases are TGTGCCACCAGCAGAGATGGTAGGTATGATCAGCCCCAGCATTTT. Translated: CATSRDGRYDQPQHF.

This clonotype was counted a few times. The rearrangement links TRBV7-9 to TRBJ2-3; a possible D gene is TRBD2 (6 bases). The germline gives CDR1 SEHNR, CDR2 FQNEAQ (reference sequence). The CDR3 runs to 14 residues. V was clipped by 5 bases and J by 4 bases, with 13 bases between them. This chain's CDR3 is CASSQVGTSDTQYF. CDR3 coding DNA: TGTGCCAGCAGCCAAGTAGGGACTTCAGATACGCAGTATTTT.

The CDR3 bases are TGTGCCAGCAGTCTACTAACAGGGATGCAGGCTTTCTTT. This gives the protein CASSLLTGMQAFF. This chain links TRBV28 with TRBJ1-1; a weak D match, TRBD1 (6 bases). The CDR3 is made up of 13 amino acids. V lost 5 bases and J lost 11, with 18 bases in between. The germline V gene has CDR1 MDHEN and CDR2 SYDVKM.

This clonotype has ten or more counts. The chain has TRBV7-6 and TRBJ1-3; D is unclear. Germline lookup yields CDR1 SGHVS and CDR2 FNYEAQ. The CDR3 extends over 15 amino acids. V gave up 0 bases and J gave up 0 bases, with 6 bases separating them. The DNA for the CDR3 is TGTGCCAGCAGCTTAGCGACAAGCTCTGGAAACACCATATATTTT. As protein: CASSLATSSGNTIYF. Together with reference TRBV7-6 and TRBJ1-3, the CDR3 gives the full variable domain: GAGVSQSPRYKVTKRGQDVALRCDPISGHVSLYWYRQALGQGPEFLTYFNYEAQQDKSGLPNDRFSAERPEGSISTLTIQRTEQRDSAMYRCASSLATSSGNTIYFGEGSWLTVV.

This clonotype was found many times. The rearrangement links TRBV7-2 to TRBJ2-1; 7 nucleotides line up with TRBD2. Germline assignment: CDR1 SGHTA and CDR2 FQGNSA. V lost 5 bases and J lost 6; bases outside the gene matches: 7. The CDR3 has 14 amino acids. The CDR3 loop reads CASSLDRLANEQFF. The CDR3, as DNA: TGTGCCAGCAGCCTGGACCGACTAGCCAATGAGCAGTTCTTC.

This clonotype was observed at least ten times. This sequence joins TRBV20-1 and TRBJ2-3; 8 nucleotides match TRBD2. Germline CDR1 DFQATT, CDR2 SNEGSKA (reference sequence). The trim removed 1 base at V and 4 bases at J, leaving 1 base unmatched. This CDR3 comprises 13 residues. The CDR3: CSARARGADTQYF. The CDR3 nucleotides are TGCAGTGCTAGAGCGCGGGGGGCAGATACGCAGTATTTT.

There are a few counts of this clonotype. Here the CDR3 reads CAILDSGAQYF. The CDR3 DNA reads TGTGCCATCCTGGATTCCGGGGCCCAGTATTTT. The rearrangement links TRBV6-6 to TRBJ2-3; D may be TRBD1 or TRBD2 (5 bases each). The CDR3 runs 11 residues. V shed 10 bases and J shed 12 bases, with 17 bases lying between them. Germline V gene data show CDR1 as MNHNY and CDR2 as SVGAGI (reference sequence).

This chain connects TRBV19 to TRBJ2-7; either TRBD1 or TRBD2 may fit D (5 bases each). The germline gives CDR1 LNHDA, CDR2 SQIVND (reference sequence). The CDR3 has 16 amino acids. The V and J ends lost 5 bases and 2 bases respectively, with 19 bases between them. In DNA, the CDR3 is TGTGCCAGTAGTCCCCTCGGGACGGCGAATCCCTACGAGCAGTACTTC. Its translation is CASSPLGTANPYEQYF.

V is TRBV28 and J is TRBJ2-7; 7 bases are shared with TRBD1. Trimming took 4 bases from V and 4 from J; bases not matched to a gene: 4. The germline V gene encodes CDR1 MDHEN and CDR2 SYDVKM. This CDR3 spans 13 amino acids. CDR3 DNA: TGTGCCAGCAGTTGGGACAGCGGTTACGAGCAGTACTTC. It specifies CASSWDSGYEQYF.

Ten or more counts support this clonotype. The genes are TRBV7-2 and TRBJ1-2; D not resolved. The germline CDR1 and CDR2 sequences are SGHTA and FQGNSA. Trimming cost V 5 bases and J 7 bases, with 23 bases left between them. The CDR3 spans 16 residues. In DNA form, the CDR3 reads TGTGCCAGCAGCCGCGGACGGAGCCGGTTGCTTGGTGGCTACACCTTC. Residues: CASSRGRSRLLGGYTF.

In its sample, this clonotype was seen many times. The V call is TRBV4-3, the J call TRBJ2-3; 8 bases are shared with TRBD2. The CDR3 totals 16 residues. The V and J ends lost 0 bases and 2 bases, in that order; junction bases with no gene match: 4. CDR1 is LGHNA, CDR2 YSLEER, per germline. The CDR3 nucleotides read TGCGCCAGCAGCCAAGATGCTAGCGGGTCCACAGATACGCAGTATTTT. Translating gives CASSQDASGSTDTQYF.

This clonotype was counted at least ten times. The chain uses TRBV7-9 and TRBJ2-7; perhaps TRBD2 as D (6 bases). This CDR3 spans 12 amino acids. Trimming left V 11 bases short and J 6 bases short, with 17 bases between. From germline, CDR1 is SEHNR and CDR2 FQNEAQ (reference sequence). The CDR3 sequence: CASQSRGAEQYF. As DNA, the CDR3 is TGTGCCTCTCAGTCGCGGGGCGCCGAGCAGTACTTC.

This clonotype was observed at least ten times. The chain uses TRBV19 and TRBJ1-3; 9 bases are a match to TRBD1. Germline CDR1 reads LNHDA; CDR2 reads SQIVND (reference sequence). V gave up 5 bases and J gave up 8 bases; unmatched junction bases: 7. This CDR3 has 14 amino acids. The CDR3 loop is CASSRDRALYTIYF. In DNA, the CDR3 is TGTGCCAGTAGTCGGGACAGGGCTTTATACACCATATATTTT.

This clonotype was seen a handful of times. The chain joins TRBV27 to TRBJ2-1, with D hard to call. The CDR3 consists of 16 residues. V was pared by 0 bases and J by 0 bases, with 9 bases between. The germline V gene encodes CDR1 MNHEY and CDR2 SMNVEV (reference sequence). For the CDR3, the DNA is TGTGCCAGCAGTTTATCTCACCCCAGCTCCTACAATGAGCAGTTCTTC. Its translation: CASSLSHPSSYNEQFF.

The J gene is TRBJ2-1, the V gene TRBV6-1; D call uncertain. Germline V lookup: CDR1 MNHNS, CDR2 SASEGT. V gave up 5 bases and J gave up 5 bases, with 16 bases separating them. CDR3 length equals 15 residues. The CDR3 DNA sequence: TGTGCCAGCAGTTACCGGCGGATACCCAACAATGAGCAGTTCTTC. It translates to CASSYRRIPNNEQFF.

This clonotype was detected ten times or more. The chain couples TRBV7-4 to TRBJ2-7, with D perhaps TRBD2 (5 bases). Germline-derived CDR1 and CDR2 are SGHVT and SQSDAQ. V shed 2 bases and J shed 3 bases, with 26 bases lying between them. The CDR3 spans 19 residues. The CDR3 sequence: CASSLWIVGVGSPLYEQYF. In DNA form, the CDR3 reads TGTGCCAGCAGCTTATGGATTGTGGGAGTAGGCAGTCCTCTCTACGAGCAGTACTTC. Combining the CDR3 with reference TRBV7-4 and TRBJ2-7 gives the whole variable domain GAGVSQSPRYKVAKRGRDVALRCDSISGHVTLYWYRQTLGQGSEVLTYSQSDAQRDKSGRPSGRFSAERPERSVSTLKIQRTEQGDSAVYLCASSLWIVGVGSPLYEQYFGPGTRLTVT.

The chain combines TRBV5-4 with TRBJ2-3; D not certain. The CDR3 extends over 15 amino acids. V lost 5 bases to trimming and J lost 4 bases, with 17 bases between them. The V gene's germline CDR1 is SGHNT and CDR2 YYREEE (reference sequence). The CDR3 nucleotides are TGTGCCAGCAGGGACGCGTCAGGCCGGTCAGATACGCAGTATTTT. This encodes CASRDASGRSDTQYF.

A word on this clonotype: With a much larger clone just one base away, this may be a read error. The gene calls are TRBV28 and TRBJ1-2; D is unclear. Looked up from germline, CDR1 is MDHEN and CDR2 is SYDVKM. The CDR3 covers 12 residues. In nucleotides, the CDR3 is TGTGTCAGCAGTCGGCGGGCCCTCGGCTACACCTTC. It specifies CVSSRRALGYTF.

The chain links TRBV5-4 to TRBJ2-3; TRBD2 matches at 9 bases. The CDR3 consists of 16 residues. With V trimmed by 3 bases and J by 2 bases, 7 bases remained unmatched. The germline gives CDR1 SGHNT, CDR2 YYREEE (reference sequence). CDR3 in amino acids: CASSSPLAGPTDTQYF. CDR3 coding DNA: TGTGCCAGCAGCTCCCCTCTAGCGGGGCCCACAGATACGCAGTATTTT.

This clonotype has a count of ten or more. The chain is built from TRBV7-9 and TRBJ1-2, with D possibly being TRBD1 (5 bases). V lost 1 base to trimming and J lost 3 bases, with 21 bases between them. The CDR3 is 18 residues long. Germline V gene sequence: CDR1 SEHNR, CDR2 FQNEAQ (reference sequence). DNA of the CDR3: TGTGCCAGCAGCTTAGACCGGCAGGGCCCTTTGATGGACTATGGCTACACCTTC. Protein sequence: CASSLDRQGPLMDYGYTF.

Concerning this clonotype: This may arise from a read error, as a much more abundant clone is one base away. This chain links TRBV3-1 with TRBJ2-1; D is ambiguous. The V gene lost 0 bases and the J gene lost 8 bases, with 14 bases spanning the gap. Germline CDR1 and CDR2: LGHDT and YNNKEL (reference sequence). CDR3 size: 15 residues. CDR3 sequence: CASSQEGSPSDEQFF. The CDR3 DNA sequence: TGTGCCAGCAGCCAAGAGGGCAGTCCCTCCGATGAGCAGTTCTTC.

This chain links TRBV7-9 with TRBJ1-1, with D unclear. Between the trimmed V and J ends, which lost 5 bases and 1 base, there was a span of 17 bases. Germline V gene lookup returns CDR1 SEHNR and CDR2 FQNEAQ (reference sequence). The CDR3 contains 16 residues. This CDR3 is CASSIQRKLGNTEAFF. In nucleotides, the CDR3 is TGTGCCAGCAGCATACAGAGAAAGCTGGGGAACACTGAAGCTTTCTTT.